This is a list of T cell receptor beta chains from one sample in a study of CD8+ T cells in alopecia areata. Profiled with immunoSEQ multiplex PCR; TCRdb holds only in-frame clones, not every one. The repertoire has about 220,000 clones, approximately 57% of them found once; the top ten carry around 1.6%. The input for sequencing was CD4+ T cells sorted from blood, taken at week 4, from a patient treated with tofacitinib. These receptors were obtained from a human donor with alopecia areata. Both conserved end residues are part of each CDR3. The D gene is left open where the match is weak. A clone size is listed for some rows: how often the clone was seen (once, few, many), or a class if it is expanded.

TRBJ2-3 . TRBV18 few CASSPRSAVGTDTQYF TGTGCCAGCTCACCAAGGTCAGCGGTGGGCACAGATACGCAGTATTTT
TRBJ1-6 TRBD1 TRBV30 . CACRTGAANSPLHF TGTGCCTGCCGAACAGGGGCCGCCAATTCACCCCTCCACTTT
TRBJ1-1 . TRBV5-6 few CASSLPGARTEAFF TGTGCCAGCAGCTTACCAGGGGCGCGTACTGAAGCTTTCTTT
TRBJ2-1 . TRBV5-6 . CASSSTDYNEQFF TGTGCCAGCAGCTCTACAGACTACAATGAGCAGTTCTTC
TRBJ2-5 . TRBV13 few CASSLDSYQETQYF TGTGCCAGCAGCTTAGACAGCTATCAAGAGACCCAGTACTTC
TRBJ2-1 TRBD2 TRBV2 few CASSSLAGGPNEQFF TGTGCCAGCAGTAGCCTAGCGGGGGGGCCTAATGAGCAGTTCTTC
TRBJ2-5 . TRBV5-4 few CASSVLQETQYF TGTGCCAGCAGCGTACTGCAAGAGACCCAGTACTTC
TRBJ2-7 . TRBV5-1 . CASSLVGAGAYEQYF TGCGCCAGCAGCTTGGTAGGGGCAGGCGCTTACGAGCAGTACTTC
TRBJ2-3 . TRBV29-1 . CSVDDTQYF TGCAGCGTTGATGATACGCAGTATTTT
TRBJ2-1 TRBD2 TRBV11-2 . CASSSPGLGYNEQFF TGTGCCAGCAGCTCTCCGGGACTAGGCTACAATGAGCAGTTCTTC
TRBJ2-5 TRBD1 TRBV6-1 . CASSRAGGETQYF TGTGCCAGCAGTCGCGCAGGGGGAGAGACCCAGTACTTC
TRBJ2-7 TRBD1 TRBV6-1 once CASSPKDRGKDEQYF TGTGCCAGCAGCCCCAAAGACAGGGGGAAAGACGAGCAGTACTTC
TRBJ2-1 TRBD2 TRBV7-2 . CASSLKAGGYNEQFF TGTGCCAGCAGCTTAAAGGCGGGGGGATACAATGAGCAGTTCTTC